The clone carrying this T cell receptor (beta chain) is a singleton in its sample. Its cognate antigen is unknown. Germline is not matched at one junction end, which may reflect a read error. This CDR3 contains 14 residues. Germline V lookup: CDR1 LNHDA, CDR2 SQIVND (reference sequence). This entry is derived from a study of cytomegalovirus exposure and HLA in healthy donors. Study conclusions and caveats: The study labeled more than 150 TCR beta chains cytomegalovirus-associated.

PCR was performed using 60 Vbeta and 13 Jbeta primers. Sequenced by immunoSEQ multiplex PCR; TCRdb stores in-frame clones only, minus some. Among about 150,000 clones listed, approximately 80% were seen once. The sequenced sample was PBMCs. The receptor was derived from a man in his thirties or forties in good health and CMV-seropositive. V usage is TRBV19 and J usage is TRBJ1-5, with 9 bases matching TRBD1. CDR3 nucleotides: TGTGCCAGTAGTTTAGACAGGGGGAGACAGCCCCAGCATTTT. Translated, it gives CASSLDRGRQPQHF.